This T cell receptor beta chain derives from a study of T cell changes during pregnancy in multiple sclerosis. Repertoires were generated with immunoSEQ multiplex PCR, while TCRdb's copy carries only in-frame clones and drops some. The table has roughly 35,000 clones, around 92% seen once; the top ten hold roughly 1.2%. The source of this sequence is a female donor with multiple sclerosis, enrolled in a pregnancy study. The specimen sequenced was PBMCs (not recorded whether the cells were cultured).

The DNA for the CDR3 is TGCGCCAGCAGCTCGCAGAGAAATATGAACACTGAAGCTTTCTTT. It is translated as CASSSQRNMNTEAFF. The rearrangement links TRBV5-1 to TRBJ1-1, with D unresolved. V dropped 3 bases and J dropped 0 bases, with 12 bases sitting between them. The germline V gene has CDR1 SGHRS and CDR2 YFSETQ. This CDR3 is built from 15 residues.